This entry lists 13 T cell receptor beta chains sequenced from one sample in a study of CD8+ T cells in alopecia areata. Treatment specified: oral pan-JAK inhibitor, 5-10 mg twice daily. After isolation, RNA underwent reverse transcription to generate cDNA as the sequencing template. Sequencing used immunoSEQ multiplex PCR; TCRdb keeps in-frame clones, though not all of them. The sample contains roughly 210,000 clones, 40% to 45% of which appear only once. The specimen comprised CD4+ T cells sorted from blood, sampled at approximately week 37, from a patient treated with tofacitinib. These receptors all come from a human donor with alopecia areata.

CDR3: CASSLAPRKSEQYF. The CDR3 DNA reads as TGTGCCAGCAGCTTAGCGCCTCGGAAGTCCGAGCAGTACTTC. This chain uses TRBV7-2 with TRBJ2-7; D gene ambiguous. With 0 bases removed from V and 6 bases from J, the gap between germline ends came to 12 bases. CDR3 length: 14 residues. Germline V gene lookup returns CDR1 SGHTA and CDR2 FQGNSA. The whole variable domain, remainder taken from reference TRBV7-2 and TRBJ2-7, is GAGVSQSPSNKVTEKGKDVELRCDPISGHTALYWYRQSLGQGLEFLIYFQGNSAPDKSGLPSDRFSAERTGGSVSTLTIQRTQQEDSAVYLCASSLAPRKSEQYFGPGTRLTVT.

This chain uses TRBV29-1 with TRBJ2-1; 12 bases map to TRBD2. Germline V gene sequence: CDR1 SQVTM, CDR2 ANQGSEA. This CDR3 is 14 amino acids long. The V segment lost 5 bases and the J segment 3 bases; nucleotides outside the gene matches: 2. The CDR3 nucleotides are TGCAGCGTTTCACTAGCGGGAGGCTACAATGAGCAGTTCTTC. Its translation is CSVSLAGGYNEQFF.

The gene calls are TRBV29-1 and TRBJ1-4; D is perhaps TRBD1 (5 bases). The CDR3 spans 13 residues. Trimming left V 6 bases short and J 10 bases short, with 18 bases between. The V gene's germline CDR1 is SQVTM and CDR2 ANQGSEA. CDR3 amino acids: CSVDEVQGGKLFF. The DNA for the CDR3 is TGCAGCGTGGATGAGGTCCAGGGCGGAAAACTGTTTTTT.

J is TRBJ1-3 and V is TRBV30, with TRBD1 identical over 7 bases. Per the germline V gene, CDR1 is GTSNPN and CDR2 is SVGIG (reference sequence). The J segment lost 1 base and the V segment lost 4 bases, leaving 7 bases of the junction unmatched. The CDR3 runs 15 residues. The CDR3 nucleotides are TGTGCCTGGAACCCAGGGGGTCCTTCTGGAAACACCATATATTTT. Protein: CAWNPGGPSGNTIYF.

In this sample, this clone turned up once. The chain joins TRBV6-5 to TRBJ1-1, with D unresolved. Germline V CDR1 and CDR2: MNHEY, SVGAGI. The CDR3 extends over 8 amino acids. The CDR3 protein is CTRTEAFF. The CDR3, as DNA: TGTACAAGGACTGAAGCTTTCTTT.

Note on this clone: Other DNA sequences in the same sample also yield this CDR3. The V call is TRBV29-1, the J call TRBJ1-2, with no clear D. V dropped 4 bases and J dropped 0 bases, with 6 bases sitting between them. The CDR3 contains 12 residues. Germline V gene data show CDR1 as SQVTM and CDR2 as ANQGSEA. The CDR3 DNA sequence: TGCAGCGTTGGTGGAGCTAACTATGGCTACACCTTC. Amino acid sequence: CSVGGANYGYTF.

The CDR3 is CSVAGTNYADTQYF. DNA of the CDR3: TGCAGCGTTGCTGGGACGAACTACGCAGATACGCAGTATTTT. V usage is TRBV29-1 and J usage is TRBJ2-3; the D gene could be TRBD1 or TRBD2 (5 bases each). CDR3 size: 14 residues. Trimming removed 4 bases at V and 4 bases at J, with 15 bases between. Germline V gene sequence: CDR1 SQVTM, CDR2 ANQGSEA.

V gene TRBV20-1 combines with J gene TRBJ2-1; the D is unclear. V lost 3 bases and J 10 bases, leaving 7 bases between the germline ends. The CDR3 sequence is 10 residues long. CDR1 and CDR2 from the germline V gene are DFQATT and SNEGSKA (reference sequence). CDR3 DNA: TGCAGTGCTAGTGAGCTGGAGCAGTTCTTC. Its protein product is CSASELEQFF.

The gene calls are TRBV20-1 and TRBJ2-7; TRBD2 might be the D (5 bases). The germline V gene has CDR1 DFQATT and CDR2 SNEGSKA (reference sequence). V gave up 2 bases and J gave up 6 bases, with 8 bases separating them. The CDR3 has 11 amino acids. CDR3 DNA sequence: TGCAGTGCTAGACGCGGGCTCGAGCAGTACTTC. Encoded protein: CSARRGLEQYF.

V and J are TRBV5-1 and TRBJ2-3, with D maybe TRBD1 (6 bases). Germline assignment: CDR1 SGHRS and CDR2 YFSETQ. The CDR3 contains 13 residues. The germline V and J ends were trimmed by 1 base and 5 bases, with 8 bases remaining between them. The CDR3 sequence: CASSLTGIDTQYF. The DNA for the CDR3 is TGCGCCAGCAGCTTGACAGGGATAGATACGCAGTATTTT.

V and J are TRBV15 and TRBJ1-3; TRBD1 might be the D (5 bases). Trimming removed 5 bases from V and 0 bases from J, with 11 bases in between. Germline loops: CDR1 LNHNV, CDR2 YYDKDF (reference sequence). The CDR3 runs 15 residues. For the CDR3, the DNA is TGTGCCACCAGCCGGGACGGATACTCTGGAAACACCATATATTTT. Protein sequence: CATSRDGYSGNTIYF.

V usage is TRBV7-2 and J usage is TRBJ2-1; TRBD1 matches at 7 bases. The V and J ends lost 2 bases and 7 bases, in that order; junction bases with no gene match: 8. Germline V CDR1 and CDR2: SGHTA, FQGNSA. This CDR3 has 15 amino acids. Here the CDR3 reads CASSLRSGGHNEQFF. CDR3 nucleotides: TGTGCCAGCAGCTTAAGGTCAGGGGGTCATAATGAGCAGTTCTTC.

This clone was seen only a few times. The chain has TRBV15 and TRBJ1-2; the match to TRBD1 covers 8 bases. There are 17 residues in the CDR3. Trimming removed 6 bases from V and 6 bases from J; junction bases left unmatched: 18. Germline V CDR1 and CDR2: LNHNV, YYDKDF (reference sequence). CDR3 loop: CATSLGTTGAGGNGYTF. In nucleotides, the CDR3 is TGTGCCACCAGTCTGGGGACGACAGGGGCCGGAGGGAATGGCTACACCTTC. Variable domain in full (rest from reference TRBV15 and TRBJ1-2): DAMVIQNPRYQVTQFGKPVTLSCSQTLNHNVMYWYQQKSSQAPKLLFHYYDKDFNNEADTPDNFQSRRPNTSFCFLDIRSPGLGDTAMYLCATSLGTTGAGGNGYTFGSGTRLTVV.